This entry lists 20 T cell receptor beta chains sequenced from one sample in a study of T cell responses to AZD1222 COVID-19 vaccine. Assay: immunoSEQ multiplex PCR; the TCRdb copy retains only in-frame clones and omits some. Here the sample spans around 66,000 clones, roughly nine tenths being singletons. Sequenced material: peripheral blood, taken on day 0 of AZD1222 vaccination. The receptor source for this set is an adult in good health.

This clone has more than one count but fewer than ten. This chain links TRBV7-2 with TRBJ1-2; the match to TRBD1 covers 9 bases. Germline V gives CDR1 SGHTA, CDR2 FQGNSA. The CDR3 is 16 amino acids. The V gene end was trimmed by 5 bases and the J gene end by 2 bases; junction bases not matched to a gene: 9. CDR3 DNA sequence: TGTGCCAGCAGCGCGAAGCCCGGACAGGGGAACTATGGCTACACCTTC. The encoded protein is CASSAKPGQGNYGYTF.

This clone was recorded once. The chain carries TRBV10-3 and TRBJ1-2; no clear D. The CDR3 sequence is 13 residues long. Germline loops: CDR1 ENHRY, CDR2 SYGVKD. The germline V and J ends were trimmed by 3 bases and 6 bases, with 11 bases remaining between them. The CDR3 loop reads CAISDSAGNGYTF. DNA of the CDR3: TGTGCCATCAGTGACTCGGCGGGTAATGGCTACACCTTC.

This chain joins TRBV9 and TRBJ2-5; 8 nucleotides agree with TRBD2. Germline values: CDR1 SGDLS, CDR2 YYNGEE. The V and J ends lost 4 bases and 4 bases, in that order; junction bases with no gene match: 9. CDR3 length: 15 residues. CDR3 sequence: CASSPSGGAAETQYF. The CDR3 nucleotides read TGTGCCAGCAGCCCGAGCGGGGGTGCCGCAGAGACCCAGTACTTC.

The rearrangement joins TRBV4-3 to TRBJ2-7; 7 bases are shared with TRBD2. This CDR3 comprises 17 residues. The germline V gene has CDR1 LGHNA and CDR2 YSLEER. V was clipped by 1 base and J by 0 bases; unmatched bases: 9. The CDR3 DNA follows: TGCGCCAGCAGCCAAGGCCACGGCCTAGCGGCCTCCTACGAGCAGTACTTC. Translated, it gives CASSQGHGLAASYEQYF.

V and J are TRBV2 and TRBJ1-5; 7 nucleotides line up with TRBD1. Losses at the gene ends were 10 bases for V and 7 bases for J; bases not matched to a gene: 19. The CDR3 length is 16 residues. Germline values: CDR1 SNHLY, CDR2 FYNNEI. The CDR3 DNA sequence: TGTGCCATTTTACGACCGGGACAGAATTATGGGCAGCCCCAGCATTTT. As protein: CAILRPGQNYGQPQHF.

V and J are TRBV5-1 and TRBJ2-2; tentatively, D is TRBD2 (6 bases). Per the germline V gene, CDR1 is SGHRS and CDR2 is YFSETQ. V was pared by 5 bases and J by 2 bases, with 13 bases between. The CDR3 totals 15 residues. CDR3 region: CASREAGRNTGELFF. For the CDR3, the DNA is TGCGCCAGCAGAGAGGCGGGACGAAACACCGGGGAGCTGTTTTTT.

The chain links TRBV29-1 to TRBJ2-5, with D possibly being TRBD2 (5 bases). CDR3 length: 15 amino acids. The V end lost 0 bases, the J end lost 2 bases, and 13 bases lay between the germline ends. Germline V gene lookup returns CDR1 SQVTM and CDR2 ANQGSEA. CDR3 sequence: CSVEDRGRGQETQYF. CDR3 in DNA: TGCAGCGTTGAAGATAGAGGGCGCGGGCAAGAGACCCAGTACTTC.

J is TRBJ2-7 and V is TRBV28; D is unresolved. The V gene lost 3 bases and the J gene lost 0 bases, with 9 bases spanning the gap. Germline values: CDR1 MDHEN, CDR2 SYDVKM. This CDR3 comprises 14 residues. The CDR3 DNA reads TGTGCCAGCAGTTTTAGTCGGCTCTCCTACGAGCAGTACTTC. Its protein is CASSFSRLSYEQYF. Full variable domain (rest looked up from reference TRBV28 and TRBJ2-7): DVKVTQSSRYLVKRTGEKVFLECVQDMDHENMFWYRQDPGLGLRLIYFSYDVKMKEKGDIPEGYSVSREKKERFSLILESASTNQTSMYLCASSFSRLSYEQYFGPGTRLTVT.

The chain employs TRBV4-2 and TRBJ1-1; D is unclear. The V gene's germline CDR1 is LGHNA and CDR2 YNFKEQ. V shed 0 bases and J shed 10 bases, with 12 bases lying between them. The CDR3 covers 13 residues. The CDR3 DNA reads TGTGCCAGCAGCCAAGAAGAGGGTTCCTCAGCTTTCTTT. Amino acids: CASSQEEGSSAFF.

This chain uses TRBV27 with TRBJ1-1; 10 bases map to TRBD1. Looked up from germline, CDR1 is MNHEY and CDR2 is SMNVEV (reference sequence). There are 13 residues in the CDR3. The junction had 9 bases not matched to a gene; V was cut back by 3 bases and J by 14 bases. The CDR3 DNA sequence: TGTGCCAGCAGTTTCCGGGACAGGGGAATGGTGTTCTTT. Encoded protein: CASSFRDRGMVFF.

Only a few counts were recorded for this clone. The chain uses TRBV28 and TRBJ2-2; D is possibly TRBD1 (6 bases). Germline V gives CDR1 MDHEN, CDR2 SYDVKM. Deletions cut 6 bases from V and 6 bases from J, with 17 bases between. This CDR3 is built from 15 residues. The CDR3, as DNA: TGTGCCAGCAGGGGCACAGGGTTGGTGGCCGGGGAGCTGTTTTTT. Translated, it gives CASRGTGLVAGELFF.

The V gene is TRBV5-1, the J gene TRBJ2-5; TRBD2 matches 10 bases. Per the germline V gene, CDR1 is SGHRS and CDR2 is YFSETQ. The CDR3 consists of 16 residues. V trimming: 4 bases; J trimming: 5 bases; junction bases outside the gene matches: 11. CDR3 region: CASSSSSGGPGETQYF. CDR3 nucleotide sequence: TGCGCCAGCAGCAGCTCTAGCGGGGGACCCGGGGAGACCCAGTACTTC.

Worth noting for this clone: The likely explanation is a read error, given a far larger clone one base away. V gene TRBV28 combines with J gene TRBJ2-7, with D unresolved. Germline CDR1 is MDHEN and CDR2 is SYDVKM. The CDR3 totals 13 residues. DNA for the CDR3: TGTGCCAGCTGTTTAGGTCTGAACTACGAGCAGTACTTC. This encodes CASCLGLNYEQYF.

This clone was picked up a small number of times. The chain joins TRBV5-1 to TRBJ1-5; D perhaps matches TRBD1 (6 bases). Trimming took off 0 bases at V and 1 base at J, with 8 bases between the two ends. Germline assignment: CDR1 SGHRS and CDR2 YFSETQ. This CDR3 is built from 15 residues. Here the CDR3 reads CASSLGGPSNQPQHF. In DNA, the CDR3 is TGCGCCAGCAGCTTGGGGGGGCCGAGCAATCAGCCCCAGCATTTT.

The chain carries TRBV27 and TRBJ1-4, with 7 bases that match TRBD1. Germline-derived CDR1 and CDR2 are MNHEY and SMNVEV (reference sequence). There are 16 residues in the CDR3. With 6 bases clipped from V and 3 bases from J, the junction kept 10 bases outside the gene matches. CDR3 loop: CASRRDSWKPNEKLFF. The CDR3 DNA follows: TGTGCCAGCAGAAGGGACAGCTGGAAGCCTAATGAAAAACTGTTTTTT.

This chain links TRBV7-2 with TRBJ1-2; D remains ambiguous. Germline V gene data show CDR1 as SGHTA and CDR2 as FQGNSA. The ends were cut back, 2 bases at V and 9 bases at J, with 7 bases in the middle. This CDR3 contains 11 residues. CDR3 nucleotides: TGTGCCAGCAGCTTATGGGGTAGCTACACCTTC. The encoded protein is CASSLWGSYTF.

V gene TRBV5-6 combines with J gene TRBJ2-7, with 7 bases lining up with TRBD2. CDR3 length: 14 amino acids. Germline V CDR1 and CDR2: SGHDT, YYEEEE. V was pared by 4 bases and J by 2 bases, with 6 bases of the junction left unmatched. The CDR3 DNA follows: TGTGCCAGCAGCGGGACCGGGACTACCTACGAGCAGTACTTC. It encodes CASSGTGTTYEQYF.

Only one count was recorded for this clone. The chain joins TRBV4-3 to TRBJ1-2; tentatively, D is TRBD1 (6 bases). Per the germline V gene, CDR1 is LGHNA and CDR2 is YSLEER. The CDR3 has 15 residues. Trimming pared 3 bases from V and 0 bases from J, leaving 11 bases between. CDR3 nucleotides: TGCGCCAGCAGCCAGCGGGACACCTCTAACTATGGCTACACCTTC. It codes for CASSQRDTSNYGYTF.

The rearrangement links TRBV30 to TRBJ1-5; TRBD1 is a possible D gene (5 bases). The CDR3 is made up of 14 amino acids. Germline loops: CDR1 GTSNPN, CDR2 SVGIG (reference sequence). The V end was cut by 3 bases, the J end by 4 bases, with 13 bases between. CDR3 protein: CAWSRDGLNQPQHF. The CDR3 DNA sequence: TGTGCCTGGAGCCGGGACGGCCTGAATCAGCCCCAGCATTTT.

CDR3 in DNA: TGTGCCAGTAAAGGGCTCGGAGTTGGTGAGCAGTTCTTC. It specifies CASKGLGVGEQFF. V and J are TRBV19 and TRBJ2-1; D is unclear. The V end was cut by 7 bases, the J end by 9 bases, with 16 bases between. Germline CDR1 reads LNHDA; CDR2 reads SQIVND (reference sequence). CDR3 size: 13 residues.